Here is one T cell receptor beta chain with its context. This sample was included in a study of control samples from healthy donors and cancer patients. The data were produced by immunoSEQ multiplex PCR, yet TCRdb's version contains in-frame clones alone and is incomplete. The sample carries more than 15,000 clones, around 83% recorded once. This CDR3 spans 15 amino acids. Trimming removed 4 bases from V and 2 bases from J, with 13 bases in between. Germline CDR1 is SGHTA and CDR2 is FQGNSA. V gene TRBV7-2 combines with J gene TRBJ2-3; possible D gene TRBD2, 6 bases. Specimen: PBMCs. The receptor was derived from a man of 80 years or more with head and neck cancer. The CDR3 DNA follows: TGTGCCAGCAGCTCAACCTGGAGGGCCACAGATACGCAGTATTTT. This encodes CASSSTWRATDTQYF.